Listed here are 14 T cell receptor beta chains from one sample, sequenced in a study of vaccination and CD4 T cells after COVID-19. Sample treatment: roughly 10-day PBMC culture with coronavirus spike peptide pools or control peptides (ViraFEST assay). The study sequenced cultured CD4+ T cell DNA using the Oncomine TCR Beta short-read assay. MiXCR, run by TCRdb on the PCR reads, gives a single entry per CDR3 protein. The sample records around 15,000 distinct CDR3 sequences, roughly 56% being singletons. These receptors lack a known antigen. Sequenced material: CD4+ T cells from blood, cultured in vitro. These receptor sequences come from a human donor who had recovered from COVID-19.

This clonotype appeared a few times. DNA for the CDR3: TGTGCCAGCAGCCTTACCATGAACGGCTACGAGCAGTACTTC. Its translation is CASSLTMNGYEQYF. This rearrangement joins TRBV11-3 to TRBJ2-7; the D is unclear. This CDR3 spans 14 amino acids. CDR1 and CDR2 (germline): SGHNT, YENEEA. V was cut by 5 bases and J by 3 bases, with 14 bases left in between.

The rearrangement uses TRBV20-1 and TRBJ2-5; D remains unclear. Germline V gives CDR1 DFQATT, CDR2 SNEGSKA (reference sequence). The CDR3 consists of 15 residues. Trimming took 2 bases from V and 2 from J, leaving 15 bases between them. The CDR3 DNA reads as TGCAGTGCTAGACTTATCCCGGGCCCTCAAGAGACCCAGTACTTC. Its translation: CSARLIPGPQETQYF.

This chain uses TRBV28 with TRBJ2-5, with D maybe TRBD2 (5 bases). The CDR3 length is 14 residues. Trimming left V 7 bases short and J 2 bases short, with 14 bases between. The germline CDR1 and CDR2 sequences are MDHEN and SYDVKM. The CDR3 region is CASTPGRRQETQYF. CDR3 in DNA: TGTGCCAGCACCCCGGGCAGGAGGCAAGAGACCCAGTACTTC. The variable domain in full, with the rest retrieved from reference TRBV28 and TRBJ2-5, is DVKVTQSSRYLVKRTGEKVFLECVQDMDHENMFWYRQDPGLGLRLIYFSYDVKMKEKGDIPEGYSVSREKKERFSLILESASTNQTSMYLCASTPGRRQETQYFGPGTRLLVL.

This chain joins TRBV5-1 and TRBJ2-4; D is possibly TRBD2 (7 bases). CDR3 length equals 18 residues. CDR1 is SGHRS, CDR2 YFSETQ, per germline. Trimming pared 2 bases from V and 3 bases from J, leaving 21 bases between. The CDR3 region is CASSFLMGGGSNKNIQYF. CDR3 coding DNA: TGCGCCAGCAGCTTTTTGATGGGGGGGGGCTCGAACAAAAACATTCAGTACTTC.

This rearrangement joins TRBV20-1 to TRBJ2-7; D uncertain. V gave up 1 base and J gave up 6 bases, with 13 bases separating them. The CDR3 runs 13 residues. The germline gives CDR1 DFQATT, CDR2 SNEGSKA (reference sequence). The CDR3, as DNA: TGCAGTGCTAGAGTCCTCAGCTCATCCGAGCAGTACTTC. Protein product: CSARVLSSSEQYF.

The gene calls are TRBV20-1 and TRBJ1-4, with no clear D. The CDR3 loop spans 14 amino acids. V was trimmed by 1 base and J by 4 bases, leaving 10 bases between them. Germline loops: CDR1 DFQATT, CDR2 SNEGSKA (reference sequence). Written as DNA, the CDR3 is TGCAGTGCTAGAGTTGGAGCGCTTAATGAAAAACTGTTTTTT. Its translation is CSARVGALNEKLFF.

This CDR3 is CATSRAGTAHAREQFF. As DNA, the CDR3 is TGTGCCACCAGCAGAGCCGGGACAGCTCACGCCCGCGAGCAGTTCTTC. The J gene is TRBJ2-1, the V gene TRBV15; 7 bases map to TRBD1. Germline loops: CDR1 LNHNV, CDR2 YYDKDF (reference sequence). The CDR3 runs 16 residues. V lost 1 base and J lost 10; bases outside the gene matches: 13.

This clonotype was seen a handful of times. The rearrangement uses TRBV2 and TRBJ1-6; 7 nucleotides match TRBD1. The CDR3 sequence is 16 residues long. The V and J ends lost 0 bases and 5 bases, in that order; junction bases with no gene match: 4. CDR1 and CDR2 from the germline V gene are SNHLY and FYNNEI. The CDR3 region is CASSEATGVNNSPLHF. In DNA, the CDR3 is TGTGCCAGCAGTGAAGCCACAGGGGTGAATAATTCACCCCTCCACTTT.

This chain links TRBV6-2 or TRBV6-3 with TRBJ2-7, with D maybe TRBD2 (6 bases). V was trimmed by 4 bases and J by 4 bases, leaving 17 bases between them. The germline gives CDR1 MNHEY, CDR2 SVGEGT. CDR3 length: 15 amino acids. The CDR3 loop is CASSSPGGNGYEQYF. CDR3 bases: TGTGCCAGCAGTTCCCCTGGCGGGAATGGGTACGAGCAGTACTTC.

The chain uses TRBV6-1 and TRBJ2-3; 9 nucleotides match TRBD1. Germline values: CDR1 MNHNS, CDR2 SASEGT. V was pared by 6 bases and J by 0 bases, with 7 bases of the junction left unmatched. The CDR3 consists of 16 residues. The chain's CDR3 is CASRGDRAISTDTQYF. The CDR3 DNA reads as TGTGCCAGCAGGGGGGACAGGGCGATTAGCACAGATACGCAGTATTTT.

The sample holds one count of this clonotype. The J gene is TRBJ2-7, the V gene TRBV10-3; 11 nucleotides agree with TRBD1. The germline V gene encodes CDR1 ENHRY and CDR2 SYGVKD. V lost 7 bases to trimming and J lost 7 bases; unmatched junction nucleotides: 9. The CDR3 has 14 residues. In nucleotides, the CDR3 is TGTGCCATCAATTGGTCGGGACAGGGGGAGGAGCAGTACTTC. The encoded protein is CAINWSGQGEEQYF.

The chain links TRBV7-3 to TRBJ2-1, with D perhaps being TRBD1 or TRBD2 (7 bases each). CDR3 length equals 14 residues. Germline CDR1 and CDR2: SGHTA and FQGTGA. The ends were cut back, 0 bases at V and 10 bases at J, with 13 bases in the middle. The CDR3 sequence is CASSLTRGGTEQFF. CDR3 DNA sequence: TGTGCCAGCAGCTTAACCAGGGGGGGTACGGAGCAGTTCTTC.

This clonotype occurred once. V gene TRBV6-2 or TRBV6-3 combines with J gene TRBJ2-1, with D maybe TRBD2 (6 bases). Germline CDR1 and CDR2: MNHEY and SVGEGT. Trimming removed 8 bases at V and 3 bases at J, with 20 bases between. The CDR3 is made up of 16 amino acids. The DNA for the CDR3 is TGTGCCAGCGGTACGGAGGCCGCGGGGATCTACAATGAGCAGTTCTTC. This gives the protein CASGTEAAGIYNEQFF.

The chain couples TRBV6-5 to TRBJ1-1, with D hard to call. The CDR3 sequence is 15 residues long. Trimming pared 2 bases from V and 2 bases from J, leaving 12 bases between. CDR1 and CDR2 from the germline V gene are MNHEY and SVGAGI. CDR3 protein: CASSYGQIGNTEAFF. The CDR3 DNA sequence: TGTGCCAGCAGTTACGGTCAGATTGGCAACACTGAAGCTTTCTTT.